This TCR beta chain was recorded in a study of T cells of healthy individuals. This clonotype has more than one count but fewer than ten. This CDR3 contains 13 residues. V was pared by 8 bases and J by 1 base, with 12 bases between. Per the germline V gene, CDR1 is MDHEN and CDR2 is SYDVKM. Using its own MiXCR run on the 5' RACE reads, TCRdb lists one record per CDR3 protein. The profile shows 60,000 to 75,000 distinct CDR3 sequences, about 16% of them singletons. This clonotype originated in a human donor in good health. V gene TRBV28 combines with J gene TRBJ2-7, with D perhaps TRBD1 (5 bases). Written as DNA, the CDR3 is TGTGCCAGCTTAAAAAGGGGATCCTACGAGCAGTACTTC. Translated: CASLKRGSYEQYF.